Listed below are T cell receptor beta chains from one sample, sequenced in a study of cytotoxic CD8 clonotypes in ibrutinib-treated CLL. The table came from immunoSEQ multiplex PCR; TCRdb's copy has only in-frame clones and leaves some out. The repertoire consists of some 130,000 clones, with 70% to 90% occurring once and the leading ten covering roughly 2%. The material was PBMCs, obtained after 24 months of ibrutinib treatment. The receptors come from a human donor with chronic lymphocytic leukemia. The CDR3 runs from the conserved cysteine through the conserved F or W. The D gene is left open where the match is weak. The size field is filled for only some rows; it gives once, few, many or a size class.

>-|TRBV7-9|TRBJ2-2|TRBD2
TGTGCCAGCAGCCCCTCCGGCGTAGGGAGGGCCGGGGAGCTGTTTTTT
CASSPSGVGRAGELFF
>-|TRBV28|TRBJ2-1|-
TGTGCCAGCAGGACACAGGGTGCTAGCGGTAACAATGAGCAGTTCTTC
CASRTQGASGNNEQFF
>-|TRBV27|TRBJ2-7|-
TGTGCCAGCAGTCTACAGGGTTACGGGGGTGTCGCCTACGAGCAGTACTTC
CASSLQGYGGVAYEQYF
>-|TRBV5-1|TRBJ2-5|-
TGCGCCAGCAGCTTGTACCGCCGTCCGAATCAAGAGACCCAGTACTTC
CASSLYRRPNQETQYF
>-|TRBV30|TRBJ2-6|-
TGTGCCTCAAACTCTGGGGCCAACGTCCTGACTTTC
CASNSGANVLTF
>-|TRBV5-1|TRBJ1-2|TRBD1
TGCGCCAGCAGCGGATTGACAGGGAACTATGGCTACACCTTC
CASSGLTGNYGYTF
>-|TRBV18|TRBJ2-4|-
TGTGCCAGCTCACCACCGAGTAGGAGGGACATTCAGTACTTC
CASSPPSRRDIQYF
>-|TRBV9|TRBJ2-3|-
TGTGCCAGCAGTGCGGGACGCACAGATACGCAGTATTTT
CASSAGRTDTQYF
>-|TRBV7-2|TRBJ1-1|-
TGTGCCAGCAGCTTAGCCACCGAAAGTTACGAAGCTTTCTTT
CASSLATESYEAFF
>-|TRBV19|TRBJ2-5|TRBD2
TGTGCCAGTACCTCGGGGACTAGCGGATTAGAGACCCAGTACTTC
CASTSGTSGLETQYF
>-|TRBV2|TRBJ1-2|-
TGTGCCAGCGGCAGCTATGGCTACACCTTC
CASGSYGYTF
>-|TRBV7-8|TRBJ2-1|-
TGTGCCAGCAGCTTAAGGGAGCTTCCTGGCGGCTCCTACAATGAGCAGTTCTTC
CASSLRELPGGSYNEQFF
>-|TRBV5-8|TRBJ2-1|-
TGTGCCAGCAGCTTGGCAGGGGGGGTATACAATGAGCAGTTCTTC
CASSLAGGVYNEQFF
>-|TRBV7-6|TRBJ2-7|TRBD2
TGTGCCAGCAGCTTAGTGGTAACTAGCGGGAGCCACTACGAGCAGTACTTC
CASSLVVTSGSHYEQYF
>-|TRBV15|TRBJ2-3|-
TGTGCCACCAGCAGAGATTCTCTGGATAGCACAGATACGCAGTATTTT
CATSRDSLDSTDTQYF
>-|TRBV4-2|TRBJ2-1|-
TGTGCCAGCAGCCAAGAGCGGCAGGGGCACTACAATGAGCAGTTCTTC
CASSQERQGHYNEQFF
>once|TRBV4-3|TRBJ2-1|-
TGCGCCAGCAGCCAAGAAACAGGGAATGAGCAGTTCTTC
CASSQETGNEQFF
>-|TRBV9|TRBJ2-2|-
TGTGCCAGCAGCGATTCAGCCGGGCTCCGAACCGGTCTGGCGGAGCTGTTTTTT
CASSDSAGLRTGLAELFF
>once|TRBV7-2|TRBJ2-3|-
TGTGCCAGCAGCTCAGACAGAACCCATACGCAGTATTTT
CASSSDRTHTQYF
>few|TRBV29-1|TRBJ1-1|TRBD1
TGCAGCGTTCTACGACAGGGCAGCACTGAAGCTTTCTTT
CSVLRQGSTEAFF
>-|TRBV5-1|TRBJ2-7|TRBD2
TGCGCCAGCAGCTTGTTGAGCGGGGGGACTAACGAGCAGTACTTC
CASSLLSGGTNEQYF
>few|TRBV2|TRBJ2-7|-
TGTGCCAGCAGTGGACTAGGCTACGAGCAGTACTTC
CASSGLGYEQYF
>few|TRBV4-1|TRBJ1-5|-
TGCGCCAGCAGATCACAGGAAAATAGCAATCAGCCCCAGCATTTT
CASRSQENSNQPQHF
>once|TRBV28|TRBJ2-3|-
TGTGCCAGCAGCAATATAGATACGCAGTATTTT
CASSNIDTQYF
>once|TRBV28|TRBJ2-2|-
TGTGCCAGCAGTTTACGGGGCGCGAACACCGGGGAGCTGTTTTTT
CASSLRGANTGELFF
>-|TRBV9|TRBJ2-5|TRBD2
TGTGCCAGCAGCGGAACTAGCGGGGGTTCTACCCAGTACTTC
CASSGTSGGSTQYF
>-|TRBV28|TRBJ1-2|TRBD1
TGTGCCAGCAGTTCTCTGGACAGGGGCCCTAACTATGGCTACACCTTC
CASSSLDRGPNYGYTF
>once|TRBV4-2|TRBJ1-4|TRBD1
TGTGCCAGCAGCCAAGATGGGATAACAGGGGCCGGCCCTAATGAAAAACTGTTTTTT
CASSQDGITGAGPNEKLFF
>-|TRBV6-5|TRBJ1-1|-
TGTGCCAGCAGTCGGACAGAAGGGAACACTGAAGCTTTCTTT
CASSRTEGNTEAFF
>-|TRBV7-9|TRBJ1-3|-
TGTGCCAGCAGCCCCGCTGATAGTCGCTCTGGAAACACCATATATTTT
CASSPADSRSGNTIYF
>-|TRBV4-2|TRBJ1-1|TRBD1
TGTGCCAGCACGTCCCGAATGACAGGGAGAGGCACTGAAGCTTTCTTT
CASTSRMTGRGTEAFF
>-|TRBV25-1|TRBJ2-5|-
TGTGCCAGCACAGGTACTGGGACCCAGTACTTC
CASTGTGTQYF
>-|TRBV28|TRBJ2-3|-
TGTGCCAGCAGTTTGGGGTTGAAGGGGGGCCAGAGGAATACGCAGTATTTT
CASSLGLKGGQRNTQYF
>-|TRBV4-1|TRBJ2-5|TRBD2
TGCGCCAGCAGCCGGGGGGAGGCTAGCGGGGGAAGCGAGACCCAGTACTTC
CASSRGEASGGSETQYF
>once|TRBV7-2|TRBJ1-1|-
TGTGCCAGCTTCAGGACAGCCATGAACACTGAAGCTTTCTTT
CASFRTAMNTEAFF
>once|TRBV27|TRBJ2-7|TRBD2
TGTGCCAGCAGCACGACCAGAGCGGGATCTGGCGAGCAGTACTTC
CASSTTRAGSGEQYF
>-|TRBV5-8|TRBJ1-3|-
TGTGCCAGCAGTGCAGAAGGGGCTGGAAACACCATATATTTT
CASSAEGAGNTIYF
>-|TRBV19|TRBJ1-1|-
TGTGCCAGTAGTCCTGGGGGTGGGAACACTGAAGCTTTCTTT
CASSPGGGNTEAFF
>-|TRBV18|TRBJ1-1|TRBD1
TGTGCCAGCTCACCGGGGCAGGGGGTAACTGAAGCTTTCTTT
CASSPGQGVTEAFF
>-|TRBV7-9|TRBJ1-4|-
TGTGCCAGCAGCTTATCCGGCGGGGGCGCCGAGGAAAAACTGTTTTTT
CASSLSGGGAEEKLFF
>-|TRBV15|TRBJ2-2|-
TGTGCCACCAGCAGAGATCAGGGGGGGGAGCTGTTTTTT
CATSRDQGGELFF
>once|TRBV20-1|TRBJ1-2|TRBD1
TGCAGTGCTTCGACAGGGGGAAGCTACACCTTC
CSASTGGSYTF
>-|TRBV2|TRBJ2-7|-
TGTGCCAGCAGTGACGCCCAACCCTACGAGCAGTACTTC
CASSDAQPYEQYF
>-|TRBV25-1|TRBJ1-2|-
TGTGCCAGCAGTAAAGACTATGGCTACACCTTC
CASSKDYGYTF